This T cell receptor beta chain stems from a study of blood T cell repertoires in COVID-19. Study-level information: Both acute and convalescent COVID-19 samples were obtained from the United States, Italy and Spain. In each case, the material was cDNA or gDNA derived from T cells, B-cell-depleted T cells, or PBMCs.

Original methodology: How many nucleated cells were present was estimated from reference gene primer amplification. Sequenced by immunoSEQ multiplex PCR; TCRdb stores in-frame clones only, minus some. That table gives V, J and clone size, and the DNA gave D and trimming. Of fewer than 500,000 clones listed, around 90% were seen once; the top ten hold under 0.75%. This receptor was obtained from a woman aged 18-29 years who had recovered from COVID-19. The sample comprised PBMCs or T cells enriched from blood (not recorded which).

CDR3 in DNA: TGTGCCAGCAGTGATACAGGGGGTCCTGGAAACACCATATATTTT. As protein: CASSDTGGPGNTIYF. The chain carries TRBV7-2 and TRBJ1-3, with 8 positions matching TRBD1. Trimming removed 6 bases from V and 2 bases from J; junction bases left unmatched: 6. This CDR3 has 15 residues. In germline, CDR1 is SGHTA, CDR2 FQGNSA.